The next 13 T cell receptor beta chains were all read from a single sample in a study of T cells in Graves' hyperthyroidism and ophthalmopathy. Amplified TCR beta CDR3 regions derived from RNA transcripts. HTBI primers were used for first-round RT-PCR of the TCR CDR3. MiXCR, applied by TCRdb to the multiplex PCR reads, yields one record per CDR3 protein. The sample carries about 400,000 distinct CDR3 sequences, about 15% recorded once. The specimen sequenced was blood. Receptors originate from a woman in her thirties with Graves' hyperthyroidism.

In its sample, this clonotype was seen a few times. V usage is TRBV9 and J usage is TRBJ2-1; the match to TRBD2 covers 11 bases. V shed 0 bases, J shed 10 bases, and the junction held 6 bases outside the gene matches. Per germline, CDR1 SGDLS and CDR2 YYNGEE. The CDR3 covers 15 residues. CDR3 protein: CASSVELAGVREQFF. For the CDR3, the DNA is TGTGCCAGCAGCGTAGAACTAGCGGGAGTTAGGGAGCAGTTCTTC.

J is TRBJ1-4 and V is TRBV28; TRBD1 might be the D (5 bases). The CDR3 runs to 13 residues. Germline lookup yields CDR1 MDHEN and CDR2 SYDVKM. V lost 5 bases and J 4 bases, leaving 8 bases between the germline ends. CDR3 loop: CASSRQSNEKLFF. CDR3 nucleotide sequence: TGTGCCAGCAGTAGACAGAGTAATGAAAAACTGTTTTTT.

As for this clonotype: This may arise from a read error, as a much more abundant clone is one base away. This chain's CDR3 is CAWSVSGSSEQYF. In DNA, the CDR3 is TGTGCCTGGAGTGTAAGCGGGTCCAGCGAGCAGTACTTC. The chain couples TRBV30 to TRBJ2-7; D perhaps matches TRBD2 (6 bases). Trimming cost V 0 bases and J 6 bases, with 12 bases left between them. This CDR3 has 13 amino acids. Germline V gene lookup returns CDR1 GTSNPN and CDR2 SVGIG (reference sequence).

This clonotype was seen just once. This clone may be a read error of a much larger clone one base away. The CDR3: CASSPPGQANKQFF. The CDR3 region has the DNA TGTGCCAGCAGTCCTCCGGGACAGGCTAATAAGCAGTTCTTC. This sequence joins TRBV12-3 or TRBV12-4 and TRBJ2-1; 8 positions agree with TRBD1. The CDR3 has 14 residues. J lost 11 bases, V lost 5 bases, and 11 bases had no gene match.

At least ten counts were recorded for this clonotype. The V and J genes are TRBV7-9 and TRBJ2-7; D might be TRBD1 or TRBD2, each matching 5 bases. The V and J ends lost 4 bases and 2 bases respectively, with 15 bases between them. From germline, CDR1 is SEHNR and CDR2 FQNEAQ (reference sequence). This CDR3 has 15 amino acids. The DNA for the CDR3 is TGTGCCAGCAGCTGGACCAGGGACGGGCCCTACGAGCAGTACTTC. Its protein product is CASSWTRDGPYEQYF.

V and J are TRBV18 and TRBJ1-1, with 7 bases lining up with TRBD1. CDR3 length equals 16 residues. CDR1 KGHSH and CDR2 LQKENI come from the germline V gene. V shed 1 base, J shed 1 base, and the junction held 6 bases outside the gene matches. CDR3 residues: CASSPLAGGGNTEAFF. For the CDR3, the DNA is TGTGCCAGCTCACCACTGGCAGGGGGGGGGAACACTGAAGCTTTCTTT.

This clonotype was recorded at least ten times. This rearrangement joins TRBV2 to TRBJ1-4; D gene uncertain. There are 13 residues in the CDR3. Trimming left V 3 bases short and J 7 bases short, with 9 bases between. Germline values: CDR1 SNHLY, CDR2 FYNNEI. The CDR3 DNA follows: TGTGCCAGCAGTGACAGATGGGGTGAAAAACTGTTTTTT. It codes for CASSDRWGEKLFF.

This clonotype was recorded at least ten times. The chain carries TRBV2 and TRBJ2-4; D call uncertain. Germline values: CDR1 SNHLY, CDR2 FYNNEI. This CDR3 spans 15 amino acids. Trimming cost V 3 bases and J 0 bases, with 9 bases left between them. DNA of the CDR3: TGTGCCAGCAGTGAGGAGTGGGTAGCCAAAAACATTCAGTACTTC. Translated, it gives CASSEEWVAKNIQYF.

This clonotype was recorded many times. The CDR3 sequence: CASSEARENTEAFF. The CDR3 DNA sequence: TGCGCCAGCAGTGAGGCAAGAGAGAACACTGAAGCTTTCTTT. The J gene is TRBJ1-1, the V gene TRBV10-2, with unresolved D. With 2 bases removed from V and 1 base from J, the gap between germline ends came to 8 bases. CDR1 and CDR2 from the germline V gene are WSHSY and SAAADI. The CDR3 is 14 amino acids.

The rearrangement uses TRBV5-5 and TRBJ2-3; 9 bases agree with TRBD1. Trimming cost V 3 bases and J 2 bases; bases outside gene matches: 10. The CDR3 sequence is 17 residues long. Germline V lookup: CDR1 SGHKS, CDR2 YYEKEE (reference sequence). The DNA for the CDR3 is TGTGCCAGCAGCTCTAGGGGGACAGGGACGAACACAGATACGCAGTATTTT. It translates to CASSSRGTGTNTDTQYF.

The table lists this clonotype with many counts. This chain uses TRBV20-1 with TRBJ2-3; D possibly uses TRBD1 or TRBD2 (5 bases each). Trimming removed 1 base from V and 9 bases from J, with 11 bases in between. Per germline, CDR1 DFQATT and CDR2 SNEGSKA (reference sequence). The CDR3 totals 12 residues. The CDR3 bases are TGCAGTGCTAGAGGGGGAGAGGGGACGCAGTATTTT. It is translated as CSARGGEGTQYF.

The chain uses TRBV5-1 and TRBJ2-5; the D is unclear. Deletions cut 5 bases from V and 5 bases from J, with 19 bases between. From germline, CDR1 is SGHRS and CDR2 YFSETQ. This CDR3 comprises 15 residues. The CDR3 nucleotides read TGCGCCAGCAGGATAGGCTCTCCCGATTCTGAGACCCAGTACTTC. It translates to CASRIGSPDSETQYF.

The chain links TRBV29-1 to TRBJ1-3, with TRBD1 matching 11 bases. Per germline, CDR1 SQVTM and CDR2 ANQGSEA. This CDR3 comprises 16 residues. V lost 3 bases and J lost 0; bases outside the gene matches: 4. CDR3 DNA sequence: TGCAGCGTTGATCCCGGGACAGGGGGCTCTGGAAACACCATATATTTT. Residues: CSVDPGTGGSGNTIYF.